What follows describes a single T cell receptor (beta chain). TCRdb's table, derived via immunoSEQ multiplex PCR, lists solely in-frame clones and lacks some. This table has around 72,000 clones, approximately 98% appearing once. This sample stems from a study of technical replicates of blood from several donors. Germline loops: CDR1 SNHLY, CDR2 FYNNEI. V lost 4 bases to trimming and J lost 5 bases; unmatched junction nucleotides: 6. The CDR3 covers 14 residues. The sequence came from a human donor in good health. The V gene is TRBV2, the J gene TRBJ2-5; 8 nucleotides align to TRBD2. Sequencing was carried out using T cells isolated from PBMCs. The CDR3 DNA sequence: TGTGCCAGCAGTGTCCCGGGGGGGTTGGAGACCCAGTACTTC. Residues: CASSVPGGLETQYF.